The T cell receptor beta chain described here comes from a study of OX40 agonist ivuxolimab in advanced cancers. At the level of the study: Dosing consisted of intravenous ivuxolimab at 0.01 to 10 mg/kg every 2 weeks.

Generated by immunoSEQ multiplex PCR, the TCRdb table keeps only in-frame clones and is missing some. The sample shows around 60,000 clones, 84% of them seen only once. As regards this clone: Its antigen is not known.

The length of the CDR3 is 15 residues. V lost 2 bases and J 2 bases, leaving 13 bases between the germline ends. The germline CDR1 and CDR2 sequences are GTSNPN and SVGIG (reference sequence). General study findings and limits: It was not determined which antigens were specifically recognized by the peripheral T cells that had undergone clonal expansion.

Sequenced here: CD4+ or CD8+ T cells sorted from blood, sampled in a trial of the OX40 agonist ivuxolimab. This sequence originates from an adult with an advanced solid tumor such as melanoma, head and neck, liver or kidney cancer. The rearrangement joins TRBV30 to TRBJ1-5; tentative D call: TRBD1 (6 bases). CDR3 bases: TGTGCCTGGAGTTCCTCTCCAGGGGGCAATCAGCCCCAGCATTTT. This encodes CAWSSSPGGNQPQHF.